Below, 26 T cell receptor beta chains from the same sample are listed, as sequenced in a study of T cell repertoires in cytomegalovirus infection. TCRdb processed the reads anew with MiXCR; each CDR3 protein has one entry. The sample includes around 710,000 distinct CDR3 sequences, just under 30% of them seen just once. These receptors lack a known antigen. The specimen comprised cultured CD8+ T cells from PBMCs, sampled from culture after CMV antigen stimulation. The receptors shown here come from a human donor in good health (CMV status not recorded). Some clones in this sample may be carry-over from other donors' samples.

V gene TRBV29-1 combines with J gene TRBJ1-2; weak D call: TRBD1 (5 bases). The CDR3 has 12 residues. V was pared by 4 bases and J by 3 bases, with 9 bases between. In germline, CDR1 is SQVTM, CDR2 ANQGSEA. Written as DNA, the CDR3 is TGCAGCGTTGTCGCACAGGACTATGGCTACACCTTC. This codes for CSVVAQDYGYTF.

V usage is TRBV6-1 and J usage is TRBJ2-2; TRBD2 matches 9 bases. The CDR3 covers 16 residues. Germline assignment: CDR1 MNHNS and CDR2 SASEGT. Unmatched junction bases numbered 11, after V lost 5 bases and J lost 7 bases. The DNA for the CDR3 is TGTGCCAGCAGTCGCACCTTGCGGGGGGGCCTCGGGGAGCTGTTTTTT. Amino acid sequence: CASSRTLRGGLGELFF.

This chain connects TRBV19 to TRBJ1-5; weak D call: TRBD1 (5 bases). The V gene's germline CDR1 is LNHDA and CDR2 SQIVND (reference sequence). The CDR3 is made up of 14 amino acids. Deletions cut 7 bases from V and 3 bases from J, with 13 bases between. CDR3 protein: CASIGTRNNQPQHF. The CDR3 DNA follows: TGTGCCAGTATAGGGACGAGGAACAATCAGCCCCAGCATTTT.

The chain has TRBV4-2 and TRBJ1-4, with a tentative D call TRBD1 (5 bases). Germline CDR1 and CDR2: LGHNA and YNFKEQ. The length of the CDR3 is 15 residues. V dropped 0 bases and J dropped 7 bases, with 12 bases sitting between them. CDR3 DNA: TGTGCCAGCAGCCAAGAGATGGGGGGAGGTGAAAAACTGTTTTTT. Amino acid sequence: CASSQEMGGGEKLFF.

The rearrangement uses TRBV27 and TRBJ2-7; D gene unclear. This CDR3 is built from 13 residues. V lost 2 bases to trimming and J lost 5 bases, with 10 bases between them. Germline V gene data show CDR1 as MNHEY and CDR2 as SMNVEV (reference sequence). CDR3 DNA sequence: TGTGCCAGCAGTTTAATAGCAAAAGACGAGCAGTACTTC. Its translation: CASSLIAKDEQYF.

This clonotype was found a few times. The chain uses TRBV7-9 and TRBJ2-6; 9 nucleotides line up with TRBD1. After removal of 6 bases from V and 2 bases from J, the junction contained 8 bases not matched to a gene. The CDR3 loop spans 17 amino acids. Germline V gene sequence: CDR1 SEHNR, CDR2 FQNEAQ (reference sequence). CDR3 DNA sequence: TGTGCCAGCAGTCCTACAGGGGGCGCAGCTGGGGCCAACGTCCTGACTTTC. Amino acid sequence: CASSPTGGAAGANVLTF. Full variable domain (missing parts from reference TRBV7-9 and TRBJ2-6): DTGVSQNPRHKITKRGQNVTFRCDPISEHNRLYWYRQTLGQGPEFLTYFQNEAQLEKSRLLSDRFSAERPKGSFSTLEIQRTEQGDSAMYLCASSPTGGAAGANVLTFGAGSRLTVL.

This clonotype was seen a single time. The chain carries TRBV3-1 and TRBJ2-3; the D gene is possibly TRBD1 (5 bases). Looked up from germline, CDR1 is LGHDT and CDR2 is YNNKEL (reference sequence). The CDR3 is 15 amino acids. Trimming took off 0 bases at V and 4 bases at J, with 11 bases between the two ends. The CDR3 nucleotides read TGTGCCAGCAGCCAAGATGAGGCAGGGCCAGATACGCAGTATTTT. Translation gives CASSQDEAGPDTQYF.

Ten or more counts support this clonotype. The chain recombines TRBV7-6 with TRBJ2-7; the match to TRBD2 covers 9 bases. Trimming cost V 3 bases and J 4 bases; bases outside gene matches: 4. Germline lookup yields CDR1 SGHVS and CDR2 FNYEAQ. This CDR3 spans 14 amino acids. CDR3 protein: CASSFGGLAYEQYF. The CDR3 region has the DNA TGTGCCAGCAGCTTTGGGGGACTAGCATACGAGCAGTACTTC.

This clonotype was recorded at least ten times. The V and J genes are TRBV7-6 and TRBJ2-6; D gene unclear. The CDR3 has 15 residues. Germline V gene data show CDR1 as SGHVS and CDR2 as FNYEAQ. V was pared by 11 bases and J by 0 bases, with 14 bases between. CDR3 DNA sequence: TGTGCCGCTCTTAACTGGGCCTCTGGGGCCAACGTCCTGACTTTC. Amino acid sequence: CAALNWASGANVLTF.

The genes are TRBV6-6 and TRBJ1-1; maybe TRBD1 (6 bases). The CDR3 has 15 residues. V dropped 0 bases and J dropped 6 bases, with 14 bases sitting between them. From germline, CDR1 is MNHNY and CDR2 SVGAGI (reference sequence). The CDR3 DNA sequence: TGTGCCAGCAGTTACTCGAGGGGGGGCAACGCTGAAGCTTTCTTT. It specifies CASSYSRGGNAEAFF.

J is TRBJ2-1 and V is TRBV5-6; D is perhaps TRBD2 (6 bases). The ends were cut back, 0 bases at V and 4 bases at J, with 17 bases in the middle. Germline CDR1 is SGHDT and CDR2 is YYEEEE. The CDR3 totals 17 residues. The CDR3 DNA reads TGTGCCAGCAGCTTGGCCGGGAGAAACGATAAATACAATGAGCAGTTCTTC. Amino acid sequence: CASSLAGRNDKYNEQFF.

This clonotype was recorded a few times. This rearrangement joins TRBV27 to TRBJ1-1; D ambiguous. Per the germline V gene, CDR1 is MNHEY and CDR2 is SMNVEV (reference sequence). The CDR3 covers 14 residues. V lost 8 bases to trimming and J lost 0 bases, with 13 bases between them. CDR3: CASHPNRLNTEAFF. The CDR3 bases are TGTGCCAGCCACCCGAATAGGCTGAACACTGAAGCTTTCTTT.

This chain links TRBV27 with TRBJ2-7, with 10 bases fitting TRBD1. The germline V gene has CDR1 MNHEY and CDR2 SMNVEV (reference sequence). This CDR3 comprises 14 residues. Trimming removed 6 bases from V and 4 bases from J; junction bases left unmatched: 6. The CDR3 reads CASSPGTGVYEQYV. CDR3 nucleotides: TGTGCCAGCAGCCCCGGGACAGGGGTGTACGAGCAGTACGTC.

The chain carries TRBV19 and TRBJ2-5; tentatively, D is TRBD1 (5 bases). Germline CDR1 and CDR2: LNHDA and SQIVND (reference sequence). The CDR3 totals 15 residues. With 2 bases removed from V and 2 bases from J, the gap between germline ends came to 12 bases. The CDR3 sequence is CASSIKQVPQETQYF. The CDR3 nucleotides read TGTGCCAGTAGTATAAAACAGGTACCTCAAGAGACCCAGTACTTC.

The V gene is TRBV3-1, the J gene TRBJ2-1, with a possible D match to TRBD1 (6 bases). This CDR3 is built from 17 residues. Trimming removed 2 bases at V and 0 bases at J, with 14 bases between. Germline V gene lookup returns CDR1 LGHDT and CDR2 YNNKEL (reference sequence). The CDR3 reads CASSQPPDRPSYNEQFF. The CDR3 coding sequence is TGTGCCAGCAGCCAACCCCCCGACAGGCCCTCCTACAATGAGCAGTTCTTC.

The CDR3 here is CASSQEGLAGGPYEQYV. CDR3 sequence (DNA): TGTGCCAGCAGCCAAGAGGGGCTAGCGGGGGGCCCCTACGAGCAGTACGTC. V is TRBV14 and J is TRBJ2-7; 11 nucleotides line up with TRBD2. This CDR3 spans 17 amino acids. Germline-derived CDR1 and CDR2 are SGHDN and FVKESK. J gave up 2 bases and V 0 bases, and 6 bases lay outside the gene matches.

This chain joins TRBV5-1 and TRBJ1-1; TRBD1 matches at 8 bases. Losses at the gene ends were 2 bases for V and 1 base for J; bases not matched to a gene: 13. The CDR3 covers 18 residues. Germline CDR1 reads SGHRS; CDR2 reads YFSETQ. This chain's CDR3 is CASSFWARGHLRNTEAFF. The CDR3 region has the DNA TGCGCCAGCAGCTTTTGGGCCAGGGGGCACCTAAGGAACACTGAAGCTTTCTTT.

The V gene is TRBV18, the J gene TRBJ1-2; the match to TRBD1 covers 7 bases. Per the germline V gene, CDR1 is KGHSH and CDR2 is LQKENI. This CDR3 spans 15 amino acids. Losses at the gene ends were 4 bases for V and 6 bases for J; bases not matched to a gene: 11. The CDR3 reads CASSLPTGQTDGYTF. CDR3 nucleotides: TGTGCCAGCTCACTGCCAACGGGACAGACGGATGGCTACACCTTC.

The sample holds many counts of this clonotype. The CDR3 coding sequence is TGTGCCAGCAGCTACCTGACAGAATTTGAAGCTTTCTTT. Protein product: CASSYLTEFEAFF. This chain uses TRBV7-8 with TRBJ1-1, with D possibly being TRBD1 (5 bases). This CDR3 has 13 residues. The germline V gene encodes CDR1 SGHVS and CDR2 FQNEAQ. V was cut by 4 bases and J by 7 bases, with 13 bases left in between. The whole variable domain, remainder taken from reference TRBV7-8 and TRBJ1-1, is GAGVSQSPRYKVAKRGQDVALRCDPISGHVSLFWYQQALGQGPEFLTYFQNEAQLDKSGLPSDRFFAERPEGSVSTLKIQRTQQEDSAVYLCASSYLTEFEAFFGQGTRLTVV.

The chain combines TRBV5-6 with TRBJ1-1, with D possibly being TRBD1 (5 bases). V gave up 3 bases and J gave up 4 bases, with 13 bases separating them. This CDR3 has 14 residues. Looked up from germline, CDR1 is SGHDT and CDR2 is YYEEEE. The CDR3 protein is CASSSGTPFTEAFF. The CDR3 DNA is TGTGCCAGCAGCTCCGGGACCCCCTTCACTGAAGCTTTCTTT.

Comment on this clonotype: Compared with germline, one end of the junction differs, possibly owing to a read error. This rearrangement joins TRBV6-2 or TRBV6-3 to TRBJ2-1; 9 nucleotides match TRBD2. This CDR3 contains 14 residues. The germline gives CDR1 MNHEY, CDR2 SVGEGT. The CDR3 is CATSYPSGVNEQFF. The CDR3 bases are TGTGCCACCAGTTACCCTAGCGGGGTCAATGAGCAGTTCTTC.

In its sample, this clonotype was seen many times. The chain couples TRBV7-8 to TRBJ2-3; 13 bases are shared with TRBD2. The CDR3 extends over 18 amino acids. J lost 2 bases, V lost 3 bases, and 8 bases had no gene match. The V gene's germline CDR1 is SGHVS and CDR2 FQNEAQ. This CDR3 reads CASSLWTSGGVITDTQYF. The DNA for the CDR3 is TGTGCCAGCAGCTTGTGGACTAGCGGGGGAGTTATCACAGATACGCAGTATTTT.

The chain combines TRBV12-3 or TRBV12-4 with TRBJ2-1; D may be TRBD2 (6 bases). CDR3 length: 15 amino acids. Trimming stripped 7 bases from V and 1 base from J, with 14 bases between. The DNA for the CDR3 is TGTGCCAGCACCCTCCCCGGGGGATCCTACAATGAGCAGTTCTTC. It specifies CASTLPGGSYNEQFF.

This clonotype was observed a single time. This chain joins TRBV4-1 and TRBJ2-5, with 7 bases matching TRBD2. This CDR3 spans 16 amino acids. Germline CDR1 MGHRA, CDR2 YSYEKL. The junction had 6 bases not matched to a gene; V was cut back by 0 bases and J by 2 bases. Here the CDR3 DNA reads TGCGCCAGCAGCCAAGAGTGGGGGGGGGGTCAAGAGACCCAGTACTTC. This sequence encodes CASSQEWGGGQETQYF.

In this sample, this clonotype turned up once. CDR3 coding DNA: TGTGCCAGCAGTTTGTCACCGACCACAGATACGCAGTATTTT. Its translation is CASSLSPTTDTQYF. The chain links TRBV27 to TRBJ2-3; D unresolved. Germline CDR1 and CDR2: MNHEY and SMNVEV (reference sequence). The CDR3 length is 14 residues. Trimming removed 3 bases from V and 2 bases from J, with 9 bases in between.

This clonotype came up a few times. The rearrangement links TRBV10-3 to TRBJ1-1; TRBD1 aligns across 7 bases. This CDR3 has 14 residues. The ends lost 7 bases at V and 3 bases at J; junction bases unmatched: 8. Germline loops: CDR1 ENHRY, CDR2 SYGVKD. CDR3 sequence: CAIKSTGKDTEAFF. The CDR3 coding sequence is TGTGCCATCAAATCGACAGGGAAGGACACTGAAGCTTTCTTT.